What follows are 5 T cell receptor beta chains derived from one specimen sequenced in a study of CD8 T cells in Susac syndrome. The RNA, roughly 0.45 to 1 ug, was put through reverse transcription using random hexamers. TCRdb reanalysed the immunoSEQ multiplex PCR reads using MiXCR and keeps one entry per CDR3 protein. The table shows tens of thousands of distinct CDR3 sequences, with 91% occurring only once. Material: CD8+ T cells from PBMCs. The receptors here all came from a human donor with multiple sclerosis.

The gene calls are TRBV13 and TRBJ2-5; 11 nucleotides align to TRBD2. The length of the CDR3 is 14 residues. Germline loops: CDR1 PRHDT, CDR2 FYEKMQ (reference sequence). V gave up 4 bases and J gave up 4 bases; unmatched junction bases: 2. This CDR3 is CASSYGLAGETQYF. DNA of the CDR3: TGTGCCAGCAGCTACGGACTAGCGGGAGAGACCCAGTACTTC.

The chain recombines TRBV6-2 or TRBV6-3 with TRBJ1-1, with D tentatively TRBD1 (6 bases). Germline V CDR1 and CDR2: MNHEY, SVGEGT. CDR3 length: 12 residues. Trimming shortened V by 7 bases and J by 7 bases, and 13 bases separated the two germline ends. CDR3 protein: CASTLTGNEAFF. As DNA, the CDR3 is TGTGCCAGCACCTTGACAGGAAATGAAGCTTTCTTT.

DNA of the CDR3: TGTGCCAGCGGACGAAATAATTCACCCCTCCACTTT. This gives the protein CASGRNNSPLHF. The V and J genes are TRBV14 and TRBJ1-6; D gene unclear. Per germline, CDR1 SGHDN and CDR2 FVKESK. Between the trimmed V and J ends, which lost 8 bases and 5 bases, there was a span of 7 bases. The CDR3 sequence is 12 residues long.

V usage is TRBV4-1 and J usage is TRBJ1-1; D unresolved. This CDR3 spans 14 amino acids. The V end lost 5 bases, the J end lost 3 bases, and 13 bases lay between the germline ends. Germline V gene sequence: CDR1 MGHRA, CDR2 YSYEKL. The CDR3 DNA is TGCGCCAGCAGCATGGGCCATCCGGACACTGAAGCTTTCTTT. It encodes CASSMGHPDTEAFF.

The chain recombines TRBV19 with TRBJ1-1; D uncertain. Trimming stripped 3 bases from V and 2 bases from J, with 7 bases between. Germline lookup yields CDR1 LNHDA and CDR2 SQIVND (reference sequence). The CDR3 totals 13 residues. The DNA of the CDR3 is TGTGCCAGTAGTATCGCGCTAAACACTGAAGCTTTCTTT. Encoded protein: CASSIALNTEAFF.